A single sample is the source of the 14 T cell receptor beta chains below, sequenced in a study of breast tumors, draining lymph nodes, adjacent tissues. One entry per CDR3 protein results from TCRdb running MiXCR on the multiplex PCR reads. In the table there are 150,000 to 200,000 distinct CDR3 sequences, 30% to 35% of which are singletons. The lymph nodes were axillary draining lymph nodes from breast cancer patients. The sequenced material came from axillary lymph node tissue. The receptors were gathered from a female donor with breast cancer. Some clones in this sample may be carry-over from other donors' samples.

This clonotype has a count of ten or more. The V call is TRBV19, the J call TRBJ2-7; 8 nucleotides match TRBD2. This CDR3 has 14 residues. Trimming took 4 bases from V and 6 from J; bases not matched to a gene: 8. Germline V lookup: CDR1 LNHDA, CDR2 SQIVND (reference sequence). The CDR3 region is CASSTSGRGSEQYF. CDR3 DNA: TGTGCCAGTAGTACCTCCGGGAGGGGTAGCGAGCAGTACTTC.

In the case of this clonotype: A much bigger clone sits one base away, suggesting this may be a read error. The CDR3 here is CASSPSGKAEETQYF. The CDR3 DNA reads as TGTGCCAGCAGTCCTTCAGGCAAGGCCGAAGAGACCCAGTACTTC. The chain joins TRBV12-3 or TRBV12-4 to TRBJ2-5; D gene unclear. Trimming shortened V by 5 bases and J by 3 bases, and 16 bases separated the two germline ends. This CDR3 has 15 amino acids.

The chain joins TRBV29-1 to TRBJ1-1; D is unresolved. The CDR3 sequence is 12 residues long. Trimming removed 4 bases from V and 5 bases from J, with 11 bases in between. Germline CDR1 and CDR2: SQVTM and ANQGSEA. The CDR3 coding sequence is TGCAGCGTTGCCCCCGCTCGGACTGAAGCTTTCTTT. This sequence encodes CSVAPARTEAFF.

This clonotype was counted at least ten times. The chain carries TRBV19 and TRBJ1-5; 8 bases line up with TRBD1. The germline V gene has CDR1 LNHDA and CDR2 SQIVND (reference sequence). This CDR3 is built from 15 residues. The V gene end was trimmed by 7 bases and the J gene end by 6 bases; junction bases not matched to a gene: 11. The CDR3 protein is CASNNRGVGSQPQHF. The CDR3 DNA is TGTGCCAGTAACAACAGGGGGGTAGGTAGTCAGCCCCAGCATTTT.

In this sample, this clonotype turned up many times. This CDR3 is CASRIFGTSNYEQYF. DNA for the CDR3: TGTGCCAGCAGAATTTTCGGGACGTCGAACTACGAGCAGTACTTC. V is TRBV5-4 and J is TRBJ2-7; either TRBD1 or TRBD2 may fit D (5 bases each). The CDR3 runs 15 residues. The germline gives CDR1 SGHNT, CDR2 YYREEE (reference sequence). V lost 5 bases and J 3 bases, leaving 18 bases between the germline ends.

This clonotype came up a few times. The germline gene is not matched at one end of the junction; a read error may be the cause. The CDR3 DNA reads as TGTGCCAGCAGCCCACCGGGACAGGGGATCTATGGCTACCCCTTC. It is translated as CASSPPGQGIYGYPF. This chain uses TRBV7-2 with TRBJ1-2, with 10 positions matching TRBD1. Looked up from germline, CDR1 is SGHTA and CDR2 is FQGNSA. The CDR3 runs to 15 residues.

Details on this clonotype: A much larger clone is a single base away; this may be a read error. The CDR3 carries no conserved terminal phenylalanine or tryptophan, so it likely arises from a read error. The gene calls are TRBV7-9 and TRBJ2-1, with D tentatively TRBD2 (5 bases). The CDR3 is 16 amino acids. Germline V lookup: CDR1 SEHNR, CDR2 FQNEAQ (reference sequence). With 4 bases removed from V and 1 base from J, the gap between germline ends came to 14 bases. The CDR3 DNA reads TGTGCCAGCAGCTATTCCCCAGGACTTTCCTACAATGAGCAGTTCCTC. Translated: CASSYSPGLSYNEQFL.

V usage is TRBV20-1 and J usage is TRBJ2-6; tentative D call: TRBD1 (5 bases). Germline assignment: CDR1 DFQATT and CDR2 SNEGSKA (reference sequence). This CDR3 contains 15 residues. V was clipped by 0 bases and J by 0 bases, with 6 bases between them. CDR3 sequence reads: CSARDRVSGANVLTF. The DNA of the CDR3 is TGCAGTGCTAGAGACAGGGTCTCTGGGGCCAACGTCCTGACTTTC.

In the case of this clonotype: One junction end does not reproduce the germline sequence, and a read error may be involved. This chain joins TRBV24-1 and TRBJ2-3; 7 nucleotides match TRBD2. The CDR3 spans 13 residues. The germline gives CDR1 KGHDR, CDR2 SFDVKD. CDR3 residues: CATCDYLADTQCF. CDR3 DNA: TGTGCCACCTGTGACTATCTAGCGGATACGCAGTGTTTT.

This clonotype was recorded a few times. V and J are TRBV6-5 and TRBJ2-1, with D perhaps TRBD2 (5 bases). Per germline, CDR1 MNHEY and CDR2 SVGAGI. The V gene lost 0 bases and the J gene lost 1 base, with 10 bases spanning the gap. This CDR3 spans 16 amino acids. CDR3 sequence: CASSYSWAGSYNEQFF. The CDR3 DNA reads TGTGCCAGCAGTTACTCGTGGGCGGGTTCCTACAATGAGCAGTTCTTC.

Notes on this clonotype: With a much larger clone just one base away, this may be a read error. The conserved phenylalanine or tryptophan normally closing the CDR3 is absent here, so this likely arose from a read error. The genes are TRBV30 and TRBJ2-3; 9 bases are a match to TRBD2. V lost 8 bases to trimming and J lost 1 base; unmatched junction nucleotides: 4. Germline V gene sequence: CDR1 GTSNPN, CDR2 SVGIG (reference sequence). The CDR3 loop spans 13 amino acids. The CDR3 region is CAPRLAGTDTQYC. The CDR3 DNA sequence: TGTGCCCCCCGACTAGCGGGCACAGATACGCAGTATTGT.

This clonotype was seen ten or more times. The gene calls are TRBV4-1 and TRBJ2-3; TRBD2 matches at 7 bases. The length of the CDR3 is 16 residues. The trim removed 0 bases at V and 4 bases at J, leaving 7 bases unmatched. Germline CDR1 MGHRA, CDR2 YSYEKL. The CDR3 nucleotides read TGCGCCAGCAGCCAAGAGGGACTTCGGGGGGCAGATACGCAGTATTTT. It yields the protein CASSQEGLRGADTQYF.

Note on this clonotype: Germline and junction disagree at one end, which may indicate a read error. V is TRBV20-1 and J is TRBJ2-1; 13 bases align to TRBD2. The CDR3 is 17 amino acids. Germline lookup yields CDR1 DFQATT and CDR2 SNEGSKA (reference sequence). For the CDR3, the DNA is TGCAGTGCTACTACTAGCGGGAGGGCCAGCTCCTACGATGAGCAGTTCTTC. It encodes CSATTSGRASSYDEQFF.

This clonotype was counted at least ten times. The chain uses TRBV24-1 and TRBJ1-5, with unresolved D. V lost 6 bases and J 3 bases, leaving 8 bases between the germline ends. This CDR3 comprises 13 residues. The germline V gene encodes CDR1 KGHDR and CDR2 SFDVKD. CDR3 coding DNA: TGTGCCACCAGTACAGAATCCAATCAGCCCCAGCATTTT. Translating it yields CATSTESNQPQHF.